The T cell receptor (beta chain) described here comes from a study of T-cell memory formation after mild COVID-19. For the study at large: TCR clustering was largely donor specific.

Germline V gene data show CDR1 as MNHNY and CDR2 as SVGAGI (reference sequence). The CDR3 sequence is 17 residues long. Trimming removed 5 bases at V and 7 bases at J, with 24 bases between. This clonotype was seen at least ten times. TCRdb reprocessed the 5' RACE reads with MiXCR, giving one entry per CDR3 protein. This table has around 250,000 distinct CDR3 sequences, over 15% appearing once. The origin of this receptor is a man aged 18 to 35 who had mild COVID-19 (a few samples of this study predate the infection). Cell type and time point are not known. This chain uses TRBV6-6 with TRBJ2-1, with a possible D match to TRBD1 (6 bases). Sequencing input: PBMCs or a T cell subset sorted from them (not recorded which). Here the CDR3 reads CASSLRNRAASENEQFF. Here the CDR3 DNA reads TGTGCCAGCAGTCTTAGAAACAGGGCCGCAAGTGAGAATGAGCAGTTCTTC.